This TCR beta chain came from a study of CD8 T cells in Susac syndrome. Healthy donors served as the controls. They were matched for age and sex. Isolation of CD8+ and CD4+ T cells was performed negatively, whereas enrichment of TEMRA cells was done by FACS. V was cut by 0 bases and J by 1 base, with 7 bases left in between. Germline assignment: CDR1 SGHRS and CDR2 YFSETQ. This CDR3 has 14 residues. A quantity of about 0.5 to 1 ug RNA underwent reverse transcription using random hexamers. With immunoSEQ multiplex PCR, TCR beta CDR3 was amplified across 54 Vbeta and 13 Jbeta. TCRdb recomputed calls from the immunoSEQ multiplex PCR reads with MiXCR, one row per CDR3 protein. Found here are about 89,000 distinct CDR3 sequences, 85% to 95% of them singletons; the top ten hold about 0.32%. Worth noting for this clonotype: What it binds is unknown.

Overall study results and limits: As acknowledged by the study, its TCR sequencing and HLA analysis included a relatively small number of individuals.

Sequencing was performed on CD8+ T cells from PBMCs. The receptor was isolated from a human donor in good health. This chain uses TRBV5-1 with TRBJ1-1; D gene ambiguous. CDR3: CASSLVSENTEAFF. CDR3 in DNA: TGCGCCAGCAGCTTGGTCTCGGAGAACACTGAAGCTTTCTTT.